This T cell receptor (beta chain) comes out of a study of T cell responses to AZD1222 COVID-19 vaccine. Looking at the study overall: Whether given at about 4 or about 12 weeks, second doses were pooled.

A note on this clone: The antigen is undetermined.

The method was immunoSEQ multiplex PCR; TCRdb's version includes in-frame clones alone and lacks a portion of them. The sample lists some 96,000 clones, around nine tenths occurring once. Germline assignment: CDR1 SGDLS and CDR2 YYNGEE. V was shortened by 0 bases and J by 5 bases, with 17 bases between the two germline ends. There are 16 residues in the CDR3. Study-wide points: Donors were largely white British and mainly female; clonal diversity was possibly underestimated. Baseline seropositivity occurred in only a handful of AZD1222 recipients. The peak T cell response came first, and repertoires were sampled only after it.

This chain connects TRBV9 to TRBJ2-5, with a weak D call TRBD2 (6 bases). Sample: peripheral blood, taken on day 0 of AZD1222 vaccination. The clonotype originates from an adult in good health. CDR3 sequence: CASSVATLAAGETQYF. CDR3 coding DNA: TGTGCCAGCAGCGTAGCTACGCTGGCAGCGGGCGAGACCCAGTACTTC.